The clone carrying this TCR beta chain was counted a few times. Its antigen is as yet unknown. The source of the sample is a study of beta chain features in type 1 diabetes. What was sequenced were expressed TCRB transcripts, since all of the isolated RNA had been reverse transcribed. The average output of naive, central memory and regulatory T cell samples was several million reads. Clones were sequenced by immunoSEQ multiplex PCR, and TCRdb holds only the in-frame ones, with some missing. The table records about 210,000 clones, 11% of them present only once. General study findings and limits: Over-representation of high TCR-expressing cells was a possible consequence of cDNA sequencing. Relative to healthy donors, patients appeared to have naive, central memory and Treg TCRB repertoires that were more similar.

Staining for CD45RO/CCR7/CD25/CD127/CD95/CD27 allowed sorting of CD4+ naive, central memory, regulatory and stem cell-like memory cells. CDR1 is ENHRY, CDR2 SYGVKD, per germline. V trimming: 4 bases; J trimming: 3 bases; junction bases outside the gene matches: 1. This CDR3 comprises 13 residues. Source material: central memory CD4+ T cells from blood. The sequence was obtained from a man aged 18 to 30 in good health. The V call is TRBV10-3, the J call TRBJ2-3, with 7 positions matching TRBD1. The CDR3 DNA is TGTGCCATCAGTGGACAGGGTACAGATACGCAGTATTTT. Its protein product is CAISGQGTDTQYF.